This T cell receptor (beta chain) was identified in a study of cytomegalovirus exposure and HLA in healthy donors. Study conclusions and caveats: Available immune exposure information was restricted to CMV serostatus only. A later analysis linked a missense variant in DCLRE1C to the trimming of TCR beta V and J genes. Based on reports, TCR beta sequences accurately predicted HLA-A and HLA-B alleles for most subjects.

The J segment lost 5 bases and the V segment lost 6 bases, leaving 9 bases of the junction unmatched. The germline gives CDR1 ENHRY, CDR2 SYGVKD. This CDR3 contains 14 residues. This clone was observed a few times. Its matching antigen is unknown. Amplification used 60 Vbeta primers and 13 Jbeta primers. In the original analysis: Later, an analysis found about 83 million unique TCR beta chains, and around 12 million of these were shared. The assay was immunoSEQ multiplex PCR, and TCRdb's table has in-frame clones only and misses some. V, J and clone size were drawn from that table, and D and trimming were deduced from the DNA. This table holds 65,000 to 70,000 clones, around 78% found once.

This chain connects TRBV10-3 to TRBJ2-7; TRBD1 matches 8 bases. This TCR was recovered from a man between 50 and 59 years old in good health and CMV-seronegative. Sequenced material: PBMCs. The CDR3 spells CAISRETGVHEQYF. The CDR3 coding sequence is TGTGCCATCAGCCGAGAGACAGGGGTGCACGAGCAGTACTTC.